This T cell receptor (beta chain) is drawn from a study of blood T cell repertoires in COVID-19. Some clones are missing from TCRdb's copy, which holds only in-frame ones; the method was immunoSEQ multiplex PCR. The data show some 450,000 clones, with roughly 90% seen just once and 0.7% to 1% held by the top ten. V dropped 5 bases and J dropped 6; count of bases not matched to a gene: 7. Per the germline V gene, CDR1 is PRHDT and CDR2 is FYEKMQ (reference sequence). The length of the CDR3 is 14 residues. The source is a man between 18 and 29 years old with COVID-19, enrolled during active disease. The chain links TRBV13 to TRBJ2-1, with 7 nucleotides matching TRBD1. What was sequenced was peripheral blood. The CDR3 nucleotides are TGTGCCAGCAGCACATGGACAGGTTCCAATGAGCAGTTCTTC. Its translation is CASSTWTGSNEQFF.